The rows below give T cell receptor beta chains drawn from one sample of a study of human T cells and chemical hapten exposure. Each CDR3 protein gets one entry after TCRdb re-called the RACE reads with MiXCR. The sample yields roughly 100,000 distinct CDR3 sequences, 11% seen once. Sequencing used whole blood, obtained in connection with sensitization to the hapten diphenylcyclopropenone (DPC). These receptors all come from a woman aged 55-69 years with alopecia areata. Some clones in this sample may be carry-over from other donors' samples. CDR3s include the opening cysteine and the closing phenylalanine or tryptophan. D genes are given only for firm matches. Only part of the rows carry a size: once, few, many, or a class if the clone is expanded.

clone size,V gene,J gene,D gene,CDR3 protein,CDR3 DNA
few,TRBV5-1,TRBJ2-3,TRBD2,CASSFTSGGAPDTQYF,TGCGCCAGCAGCTTCACTAGCGGGGGGGCTCCAGATACGCAGTATTTT
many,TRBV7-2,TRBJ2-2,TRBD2,CASSWDYTRPGELFF,TGTGCCAGCAGTTGGGACTACACTAGACCCGGGGAGCTGTTTTTT
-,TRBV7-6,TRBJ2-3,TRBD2,CASRGLAGGHGLTDTQYF,TGTGCCAGCAGAGGACTAGCGGGGGGTCATGGACTTACAGATACGCAGTATTTT
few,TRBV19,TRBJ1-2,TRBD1,CASSGVGQGYYGYTF,TGTGCCAGTAGCGGAGTCGGACAGGGGTACTATGGCTACACCTTC
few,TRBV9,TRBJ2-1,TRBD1,CASSVIPGGSYNEQFF,TGTGCCAGCAGCGTCATACCAGGGGGCTCCTACAATGAGCAGTTCTTC
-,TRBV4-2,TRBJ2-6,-,CASSQRFSGANVLTF,TGTGCCAGCAGCCAGAGATTCTCAGGGGCCAACGTCCTGACTTTC
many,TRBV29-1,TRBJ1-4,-,CSVGGDNWEKLFF,TGCAGCGTTGGGGGTGACAATTGGGAAAAACTGTTTTTT
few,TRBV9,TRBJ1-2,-,CASSVESGSNYGYTF,TGTGCCAGCAGCGTAGAGAGTGGGTCGAACTATGGCTACACCTTC
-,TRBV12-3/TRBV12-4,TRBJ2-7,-,CASSLWNSYEQYF,TGTGCCAGCAGTTTATGGAACTCCTACGAGCAGTACTTC
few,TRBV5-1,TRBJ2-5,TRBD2,CASRLAGAPGSSETQYF,TGCGCCAGCAGACTAGCGGGGGCCCCCGGTAGCTCAGAGACCCAGTACTTC
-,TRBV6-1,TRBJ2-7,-,CASSDSLVTYEQYF,TGTGCCAGCAGTGATTCTTTGGTAACCTACGAGCAGTACTTC